Below, one TCR beta chain is given with its context. It has no known antigen specificity. Base quality data are lacking; no much larger clone is found one base away. Genomic DNA was extracted from sorted cells for sequencing of the TCRbeta CDR3 region. The immunoSEQ Assay was used to sequence the TCRbeta CDR3 regions. TCRdb retrieved this table from immuneACCESS and kept in-frame rearrangements only. Not all clones are present; in checked studies, unresolved V genes account for under half, and no reason is known for the remainder. Recorded for this sample are some 72,000 clones; around 91% of them occurred a single time. The ten largest account for around 2.8% of the sample. This entry is derived from a study of OX40 agonist ivuxolimab in advanced cancers. About the full investigation: The costimulatory receptor OX40 (CD134) was targeted by ivuxolimab, a fully human IgG2 agonistic monoclonal antibody. Intravenous ivuxolimab was administered to patients every 2 weeks at six dose levels: 0.01, 0.1, 0.3, 1.5, 3 and 10 mg/kg. Among the approximately 50 dose-escalation patients, about 19 had hepatocellular carcinoma, roughly 15 melanoma, 9 renal cell carcinoma and 9 head and neck cancer. In the dose-escalation cohort, more than 75% of patients were male, and the mean age was about 55 years, with a range of about 20 to 79. Patients were allowed to have had prior anti-PD-1, anti-PD-L1 or anti-CTLA-4 therapy, and roughly 40% of the dose-escalation patients had previously received checkpoint inhibitors. Partial responses occurred in three dose-escalation patients, of whom one had hepatocellular carcinoma and two had cutaneous melanoma. Peripheral TCRbeta sequencing was intended to test whether TCR sequence diversity was altered and clonal T-cell expansion was caused by ivuxolimab. The paper covers the monotherapy dose-escalation part of the phase I ivuxolimab trial, which included N ≈ 50 patients. Broad study findings and their caveats: Antigen specificity was not determined for the clonally expanded peripheral T cells. On average, CD8+ T cells showed more expanded clones than CD4+ T cells after ivuxolimab. At doses of 0.1 to 3.0 mg/kg, clonal expansion of both CD4+ and CD8+ T cells in blood was seen between baseline and week 6. Low levels of normalized T-cell clonal expansion were also seen in some patients who did not respond. In the 0.1-3.0 mg/kg groups, partial responders were among the patients with the lowest normalized peripheral clonal expansion, particularly in CD8+ T cells.

Patients with a history of autoimmune disease or receiving systemic immunosuppression were excluded from the trial. Peripheral blood for TCR sequencing was drawn from every dose cohort at baseline, at cycle 4 day 1 and at cycle 7 day 1. The samples were drawn from a first-in-human, open-label, multicenter phase I dose-escalation trial of ivuxolimab. Adults with locally advanced or metastatic melanoma, renal cell, hepatocellular, or head and neck squamous cell carcinoma were enrolled in the trial. Before TCR sequencing, CD4+ and CD8+ T cells were separately sorted from peripheral blood. The CDR3 contains 14 residues, cysteine and phenylalanine counted. Only the CDR3 DNA stays, 42 bases, in frame from base 1. V and J lose 4 bases and 6 bases, and a span of 15 bases separates them. Based on the germline V gene, the CDR1 and CDR2 sequences are SGHVS and FNYEAQ.

This sequence was found in an adult with an advanced solid tumor such as melanoma, head and neck, liver or kidney cancer. The chain is encoded by TRBV7-6 joined to TRBJ1-2; D gene: possibly TRBD1, on 5 matching bases. The sample in question was CD4+ or CD8+ T cells sorted from blood, obtained in a trial of the OX40 agonist ivuxolimab. CDR3 reads: CASSSEPGRDGYTF. The DNA sequence is as follows: TGTGCCAGCAGCTCCGAGCCAGGGAGGGATGGCTACACCTTC.